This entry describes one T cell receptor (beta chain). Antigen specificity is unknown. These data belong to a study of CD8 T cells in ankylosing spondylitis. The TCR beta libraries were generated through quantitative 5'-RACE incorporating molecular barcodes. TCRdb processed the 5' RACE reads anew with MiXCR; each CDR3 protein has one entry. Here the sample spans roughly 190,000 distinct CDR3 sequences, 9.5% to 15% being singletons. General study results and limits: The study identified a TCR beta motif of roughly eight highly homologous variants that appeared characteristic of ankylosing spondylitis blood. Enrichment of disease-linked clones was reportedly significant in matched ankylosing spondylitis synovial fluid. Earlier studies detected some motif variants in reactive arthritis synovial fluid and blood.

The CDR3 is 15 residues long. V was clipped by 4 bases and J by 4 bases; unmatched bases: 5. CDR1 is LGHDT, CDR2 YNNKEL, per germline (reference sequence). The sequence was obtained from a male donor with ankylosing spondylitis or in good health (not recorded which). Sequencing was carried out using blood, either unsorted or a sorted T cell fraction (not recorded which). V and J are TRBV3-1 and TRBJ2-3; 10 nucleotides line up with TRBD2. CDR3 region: CASSLLAGLSDTQYF. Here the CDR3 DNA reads TGTGCCAGCAGCCTACTAGCGGGGTTGTCAGATACGCAGTATTTT.